These 3 T cell receptor beta chains share one sample of origin, sequenced in a study of Ad26.COV2.S vaccination and SARS-CoV-2 variants. Assay: immunoSEQ multiplex PCR; the TCRdb copy retains only in-frame clones and omits some. Altogether hundreds of thousands of clones are present, around 89% being singletons, with the ten largest covering approximately 1.5%. Treatment denoted: roughly 20 received Ad26.COV2.S at low or high dose, single or two shots; about 5 received placebo; per-sample allocation not given. Day 63 following the first vaccine or placebo injection was when the samples were taken. The sequenced sample was peripheral blood, obtained in a trial of Ad26.COV2.S vaccine versus placebo. The receptor set was obtained from a person aged 18-60 years who received the Ad26.COV2.S COVID-19 vaccine or a placebo.

The genes are TRBV2 and TRBJ1-6; no clear D. V shed 4 bases and J shed 5 bases, with 12 bases lying between them. Germline CDR1 and CDR2: SNHLY and FYNNEI. The CDR3 consists of 15 residues. CDR3 in amino acids: CASSVRTPDNSPLHF. The CDR3 DNA sequence: TGTGCCAGCAGTGTCCGAACACCAGATAATTCACCCCTCCACTTT. The complete variable domain, with remaining parts taken from reference TRBV2 and TRBJ1-6, reads EPEVTQTPSHQVTQMGQEVILRCVPISNHLYFYWYRQILGQKVEFLVSFYNNEISEKSEIFDDQFSVERPDGSNFTLKIRSTKLEDSAMYFCASSVRTPDNSPLHFGNGTRLTVT.

This clone has a single count. This chain links TRBV7-2 with TRBJ1-2, with D possibly TRBD1 on 5 matching bases. V was clipped by 5 bases and J by 1 base, with 14 bases between them. Germline values: CDR1 SGHTA, CDR2 FQGNSA. The CDR3 is made up of 15 amino acids. CDR3 bases: TGTGCCAGCAGCCTAGGGACGGCTTTTAACTATGGCTACACCTTC. Translation: CASSLGTAFNYGYTF.

The chain uses TRBV9 and TRBJ2-6, with D perhaps TRBD2 (5 bases). The CDR3 consists of 17 residues. V was clipped by 0 bases and J by 2 bases, with 12 bases between them. Germline CDR1 reads SGDLS; CDR2 reads YYNGEE. The CDR3 is CASSVATSYAGANVLTF. In nucleotides, the CDR3 is TGTGCCAGCAGCGTAGCCACTAGTTATGCTGGGGCCAACGTCCTGACTTTC.